This T cell receptor (beta chain) appears in the sequencing data of a study of shared clonotypes between healthy human individuals. Study-level points and caveats: Non-shared clonotypes had lower generation probabilities than clonotypes shared by all four sorted-subset donors.

Regarding this clone: Its specificity is not known.

V was trimmed by 5 bases and J by 4 bases, leaving 14 bases between them. The CDR3 length is 13 residues. The germline gives CDR1 SQVTM, CDR2 ANQGSEA. Libraries were prepared by immunoSEQ multiplex PCR; TCRdb keeps only in-frame clonotypes and omits some of them. The repertoire consists of 1.4 million to 1.5 million clones, with roughly 96% occurring once and the leading ten covering approximately 1.1%. The clonotype originates from a man aged 30 to 39 in good health. The specimen sequenced was naive CD4+ T cells sorted from blood. Subset described: CD45RA+ positively selected. The V and J genes are TRBV29-1 and TRBJ1-1; TRBD1 might be the D (5 bases). The CDR3 nucleotides read TGCAGCGTTACAGGTAGAGTGGGCACTGAAGCTTTCTTT. Translated: CSVTGRVGTEAFF.